A selection of T cell receptor beta chains follows, all from one sample in a study of Ad26.COV2.S vaccination and SARS-CoV-2 variants. Profiled with immunoSEQ multiplex PCR; TCRdb holds only in-frame clones, not every one. This table has 330,000 or so clones, roughly nine tenths appearing once. This material consisted of peripheral blood, taken in a trial of Ad26.COV2.S vaccine versus placebo. These receptors originate from a person aged 18-65 years who received the Ad26.COV2.S COVID-19 vaccine or a placebo. Both conserved end residues are part of each CDR3. Each record gives: clone size, J gene, D gene, V gene, CDR3 protein, CDR3 DNA. A D gene is named only where the DNA matches it firmly. Clone size, where shown, is once, few, many, or a class for clones that have expanded.

. | TRBJ1-4 | TRBD1 | TRBV11-3 | CASSSGQGTEKLFF | TGTGCCAGCAGCTCGGGACAGGGGACCGAAAAACTGTTTTTT
. | TRBJ1-1 | TRBD1 | TRBV4-1 | CASSQIQGGTEAFF | TGCGCCAGCAGCCAAATACAGGGGGGCACTGAAGCTTTCTTT
. | TRBJ2-1 | . | TRBV6-6 | CASSSPGGAIYNEQFF | TGTGCCAGCAGTTCTCCCGGCGGGGCGATATACAATGAGCAGTTCTTC
. | TRBJ2-5 | . | TRBV7-2 | CASSEGYQETQYF | TGTGCCAGCTCCGAGGGGTACCAAGAGACCCAGTACTTC
. | TRBJ1-2 | . | TRBV5-1 | CASSRAADNYGYTF | TGCGCCAGCAGCCGCGCGGCAGATAACTATGGCTACACCTTC
. | TRBJ1-1 | TRBD1 | TRBV29-1 | CSAWDRGNTEAFF | TGCAGCGCCTGGGACAGGGGAAACACTGAAGCTTTCTTT
. | TRBJ2-3 | . | TRBV4-1 | CASSQEHRGTDTQYF | TGCGCCAGCAGCCAAGAACACCGGGGTACAGATACGCAGTATTTT
. | TRBJ2-1 | TRBD1 | TRBV7-3 | CASSLKGGPGEREQFF | TGTGCCAGCAGCTTAAAAGGGGGCCCCGGGGAGCGTGAGCAGTTCTTC
. | TRBJ2-3 | TRBD2 | TRBV24-1 | CATSDWTAGGTDTQYF | TGTGCCACCAGTGATTGGACGGCGGGGGGCACAGATACGCAGTATTTT
. | TRBJ1-1 | . | TRBV7-2 | CASSLYRGEAFF | TGTGCCAGCAGCTTATACCGCGGTGAAGCTTTCTTT
. | TRBJ2-2 | . | TRBV9 | CASSALFGELFF | TGTGCCAGCAGCGCACTATTCGGGGAGCTGTTTTTT
. | TRBJ2-1 | . | TRBV19 | CASSIGHNEQFF | TGTGCCAGTAGTATAGGACACAATGAGCAGTTCTTC
. | TRBJ2-5 | TRBD2 | TRBV4-3 | CASSQDILAGQTQYF | TGCGCCAGCAGCCAAGATATACTAGCGGGACAGACCCAGTACTTC
. | TRBJ2-1 | TRBD2 | TRBV4-3 | CASSQAPSGSRGEQFF | TGCGCCAGCAGCCAAGCGCCTAGCGGGAGCCGGGGTGAGCAGTTCTTC
. | TRBJ1-5 | . | TRBV6-2/TRBV6-3 | CASSYSRDQPQHF | TGTGCCAGCAGTTACTCGAGGGACCAGCCCCAGCATTTT
. | TRBJ1-4 | . | TRBV10-3 | CAIRETGTNEKLFF | TGTGCCATCAGAGAGACAGGAACTAATGAAAAACTGTTTTTT
. | TRBJ1-4 | . | TRBV2 | CASRTDINEKLFF | TGTGCCAGCCGGACAGATATTAATGAAAAACTGTTTTTT
. | TRBJ2-7 | . | TRBV6-5 | CASRRPGDGTYEQYF | TGTGCCAGCAGAAGACCGGGGGACGGAACCTACGAGCAGTACTTC
. | TRBJ2-1 | . | TRBV19 | CASSIPGHKVNEQFF | TGTGCCAGTAGTATCCCGGGACATAAGGTCAATGAGCAGTTCTTC
few | TRBJ1-5 | . | TRBV5-5 | CASSSGYSGQPQHF | TGTGCCAGCAGCTCGGGGTACTCGGGTCAGCCCCAGCATTTT
. | TRBJ2-1 | . | TRBV5-1 | CASSLSDLMREQFF | TGCGCCAGCAGCTTGTCGGACCTTATGAGAGAGCAGTTCTTC
once | TRBJ2-3 | TRBD2 | TRBV29-1 | CSVEDTIRGQTSAGGFSTDTQYF | TGCAGCGTTGAAGACACGATCAGAGGGCAAACCTCGGCGGGAGGGTTTAGCACAGATACGCAGTATTTT
. | TRBJ2-1 | TRBD1 | TRBV5-8 | CASSLTGTGPNEQFF | TGTGCCAGCAGCTTGACTGGGACAGGGCCAAATGAGCAGTTCTTC
. | TRBJ2-5 | TRBD2 | TRBV4-1 | CASSPRTSEQETQYF | TGCGCCAGCAGCCCTAGGACTAGCGAGCAAGAGACCCAGTACTTC
. | TRBJ2-1 | . | TRBV5-6 | CASSWSPLHEQFF | TGTGCCAGCAGCTGGAGTCCCCTACATGAGCAGTTCTTC
. | TRBJ1-6 | TRBD1 | TRBV6-1 | CASSDRTGTNSPLHF | TGTGCCAGCAGTGACAGGACAGGTACGAATTCACCCCTCCACTTT
. | TRBJ2-7 | TRBD1 | TRBV13 | CASSFSGTGTEQYF | TGTGCCAGCAGCTTCTCCGGGACAGGGACCGAGCAGTACTTC
. | TRBJ2-1 | TRBD1 | TRBV6-2/TRBV6-3 | CASSSLGTGLYNEQFF | TGTGCCAGCAGTTCACTGGGGACAGGGTTGTACAATGAGCAGTTCTTC
. | TRBJ1-5 | . | TRBV19 | CASSSQVNQPQHF | TGTGCCAGTAGTAGCCAGGTAAATCAGCCCCAGCATTTT
. | TRBJ2-4 | . | TRBV6-5 | CASSFLALGAKNIQYF | TGTGCCAGCAGTTTCCTAGCCCTGGGAGCCAAAAACATTCAGTACTTC
. | TRBJ2-1 | . | TRBV5-6 | CASSYSYNEQFF | TGTGCCAGCAGCTACTCTTACAATGAGCAGTTCTTC
. | TRBJ1-1 | . | TRBV12-3/TRBV12-4 | CASSYQDGTEAFF | TGTGCCAGCAGCTACCAGGACGGTACTGAAGCTTTCTTT
. | TRBJ1-1 | TRBD1 | TRBV6-6 | CASSPRTGGTKRNMNTEAFF | TGTGCCAGCAGCCCCAGGACAGGGGGGACGAAACGAAACATGAACACTGAAGCTTTCTTT
. | TRBJ2-7 | TRBD1 | TRBV7-6 | CASSLGGQGASYEQYF | TGTGCCAGCAGCTTAGGGGGACAGGGGGCCTCCTACGAGCAGTACTTC
. | TRBJ1-5 | . | TRBV2 | CASSVGGPAVFSNQPQHF | TGTGCCAGCAGTGTTGGAGGGCCCGCTGTTTTTAGCAATCAGCCCCAGCATTTT
. | TRBJ1-6 | . | TRBV27 | CASSAGTLRRAPLHF | TGTGCCAGCAGTGCCGGGACATTACGTCGGGCACCCCTCCACTTT
. | TRBJ1-2 | . | TRBV29-1 | CSVEVPAGLVSYTF | TGCAGCGTTGAAGTCCCAGCAGGGTTGGTATCCTACACCTTC
. | TRBJ2-2 | TRBD1 | TRBV4-3 | CASSQDSYRQGVIGELFF | TGCGCCAGCAGCCAAGATAGTTACCGACAGGGGGTGATCGGGGAGCTGTTTTTT
. | TRBJ1-2 | . | TRBV7-9 | CASSKHYQGPHTLNYGYTF | TGTGCCAGCAGTAAACATTACCAGGGCCCGCACACCCTCAACTATGGCTACACCTTC
. | TRBJ2-5 | TRBD2 | TRBV4-3 | CASSQDTGGAGETQYF | TGCGCCAGCAGCCAAGATACGGGGGGGGCTGGGGAGACCCAGTACTTC
. | TRBJ1-6 | . | TRBV6-2/TRBV6-3 | CASSSVVGPLRSLALHF | TGTGCCAGCAGTTCCGTCGTGGGTCCCCTTCGATCATTAGCCCTCCACTTT
. | TRBJ1-2 | . | TRBV11-3 | CASRRYGDNYGYTF | TGTGCCAGCAGACGGTACGGCGATAACTATGGCTACACCTTC
. | TRBJ2-7 | . | TRBV6-5 | CASIYRDTGSYEQYF | TGTGCCAGCATCTACCGGGACACCGGCTCCTACGAGCAGTACTTC
. | TRBJ2-2 | TRBD2 | TRBV11-2 | CASSKGLAGANTGELFF | TGTGCCAGCAGCAAGGGACTAGCGGGGGCGAACACCGGGGAGCTGTTTTTT
. | TRBJ1-2 | TRBD1 | TRBV4-1 | CASSQGLQGKGGGYTF | TGCGCCAGCAGCCAAGGACTACAGGGGAAGGGCGGTGGCTACACCTTC
. | TRBJ2-2 | TRBD2 | TRBV24-1 | CATSDPELAGVPGELFF | TGTGCCACCAGTGATCCGGAACTAGCGGGAGTCCCCGGGGAGCTGTTTTTT
. | TRBJ1-1 | TRBD1 | TRBV5-4 | CASSHPGQDITEAFF | TGTGCCAGCAGCCATCCGGGACAGGATATCACTGAAGCTTTCTTT
. | TRBJ1-4 | . | TRBV10-1 | CASSQPRKTGNEKLFF | TGCGCCAGCAGCCAGCCGAGAAAGACAGGTAATGAAAAACTGTTTTTT
once | TRBJ1-1 | . | TRBV2 | CASNGDSNTEAFF | TGTGCCAGCAACGGCGACTCGAACACTGAAGCTTTCTTT
. | TRBJ1-2 | TRBD1 | TRBV5-1 | CASSPLPGQGGIDGYTF | TGCGCCAGCAGCCCACTCCCGGGACAGGGGGGAATTGATGGCTACACCTTC